Presented here are 30 T cell receptor beta chains from one specimen sequenced in a study of blood T cell repertoires in COVID-19. Using immunoSEQ multiplex PCR, the repertoire was profiled, and TCRdb retains in-frame clones only, with some absent. The profile covers about 120,000 clones, with 70% to 80% appearing a single time and more than 35% taken by the ten largest. The sample was peripheral blood. Every receptor here comes from a man aged 40-55 years with active or convalescent COVID-19.

The chain combines TRBV18 with TRBJ1-1; no clear D gene. This CDR3 contains 13 residues. Germline CDR1 KGHSH, CDR2 LQKENI. The germline V and J ends were trimmed by 5 bases and 5 bases, with 12 bases remaining between them. The CDR3 coding sequence is TGTGCCAGCTCAAAAACAGAGGGAACTGAAGCTTTCTTT. It encodes CASSKTEGTEAFF.

This chain links TRBV4-1 with TRBJ2-7; 7 bases are a match to TRBD2. The length of the CDR3 is 18 residues. Germline V gene lookup returns CDR1 MGHRA and CDR2 YSYEKL. With 0 bases clipped from V and 2 bases from J, the junction kept 13 bases outside the gene matches. CDR3 sequence reads: CASSQDNPLLADTYEQYF. DNA for the CDR3: TGCGCCAGCAGCCAAGATAACCCTCTTCTAGCGGATACCTACGAGCAGTACTTC.

The genes are TRBV28 and TRBJ2-7; TRBD2 might be the D (6 bases). CDR1 and CDR2 (germline): MDHEN, SYDVKM. CDR3 length: 15 residues. V lost 4 bases and J 2 bases, leaving 15 bases between the germline ends. The CDR3 DNA reads TGTGCCAGCAGTTACGGGCCCCGGAGGGCCTACGAGCAGTACTTC. Translating gives CASSYGPRRAYEQYF.

The V call is TRBV7-3, the J call TRBJ2-3, with TRBD2 as a possible D gene (6 bases). Germline CDR1 reads SGHTA; CDR2 reads FQGTGA. CDR3 length equals 12 residues. V dropped 4 bases and J dropped 8 bases, with 10 bases sitting between them. The CDR3, as DNA: TGTGCCAGCAGCTCCGGGAGAGGTACGCAGTATTTT. It yields the protein CASSSGRGTQYF.

This chain joins TRBV6-1 and TRBJ2-1; a possible D gene is TRBD2 (5 bases). The V end lost 4 bases, the J end lost 5 bases, and 21 bases lay between the germline ends. The germline CDR1 and CDR2 sequences are MNHNS and SASEGT. The CDR3 spans 17 residues. Here the CDR3 DNA reads TGTGCCAGCAGTGGAAGGGCAACCCCGCCGGGAAACAATGAGCAGTTCTTC. Its protein is CASSGRATPPGNNEQFF.

This clone was seen a handful of times. The CDR3 coding sequence is TGTGCCAGCAGGGGCGGAGGGTTGGGTGACAATGAGCAGTTCTTC. Protein sequence: CASRGGGLGDNEQFF. This chain links TRBV6-5 with TRBJ2-1; D might be TRBD2 (6 bases). Trimming pared 6 bases from V and 5 bases from J, leaving 17 bases between. From germline, CDR1 is MNHEY and CDR2 SVGAGI. The CDR3 extends over 15 amino acids.

The chain is built from TRBV6-1 and TRBJ2-3; 8 nucleotides match TRBD1. Per the germline V gene, CDR1 is MNHNS and CDR2 is SASEGT. This CDR3 comprises 14 residues. Germline trimming cut 2 bases from V and 8 bases from J; bases unmatched to any gene: 6. The CDR3 here is CASSETTGGTTQYF. CDR3 nucleotides: TGTGCCAGCAGTGAAACAACAGGGGGTACTACGCAGTATTTT.

The chain is built from TRBV24-1 and TRBJ2-2; TRBD1 agrees at 7 bases. CDR3 size: 16 residues. J was trimmed by 0 bases and V by 5 bases; bases with no gene match: 5. Germline loops: CDR1 KGHDR, CDR2 SFDVKD. In nucleotides, the CDR3 is TGTGCCACCAGTGGAGGAACAGGGGCGAACACCGGGGAGCTGTTTTTT. The encoded protein is CATSGGTGANTGELFF.

In DNA, the CDR3 is TGTGCCAGCAGTCGGGGGGGCCGTTACGAGCAGTACTTC. Translated: CASSRGGRYEQYF. The chain joins TRBV28 to TRBJ2-7; 8 bases fit TRBD2. The germline CDR1 and CDR2 sequences are MDHEN and SYDVKM. Unmatched junction bases numbered 4, after V lost 5 bases and J lost 4 bases. The CDR3 consists of 13 residues. The full variable domain, completed using reference TRBV28 and TRBJ2-7, is DVKVTQSSRYLVKRTGEKVFLECVQDMDHENMFWYRQDPGLGLRLIYFSYDVKMKEKGDIPEGYSVSREKKERFSLILESASTNQTSMYLCASSRGGRYEQYFGPGTRLTVT.

The chain combines TRBV7-2 with TRBJ1-2; D remains ambiguous. CDR1 is SGHTA, CDR2 FQGNSA, per germline. This CDR3 contains 14 residues. V was cut by 1 base and J by 6 bases, with 12 bases left in between. CDR3 nucleotide sequence: TGTGCCAGCAGCTTAGTCTCCCCCCGGGATGGCTACACCTTC. Translated: CASSLVSPRDGYTF.

This chain uses TRBV25-1 with TRBJ2-1; weak D call: TRBD2 (5 bases). V dropped 5 bases and J dropped 8 bases, with 10 bases sitting between them. This CDR3 region has 12 residues. Germline V gene data show CDR1 as MGHDK and CDR2 as SYGVNS. CDR3 in amino acids: CASSPAGDEQFF. Here the CDR3 DNA reads TGTGCCAGCAGTCCCGCCGGGGATGAGCAGTTCTTC.

The rearrangement uses TRBV6-5 and TRBJ1-6, with unresolved D. The CDR3 sequence is 16 residues long. The V end was cut by 4 bases, the J end by 0 bases, with 10 bases between. Germline CDR1 and CDR2: MNHEY and SVGAGI. The DNA for the CDR3 is TGTGCCAGCAGTTTCTTAAGGAGCTCCTATAATTCACCCCTCCACTTT. Its protein product is CASSFLRSSYNSPLHF.

The chain couples TRBV7-3 to TRBJ2-5, with 10 bases matching TRBD1. With V trimmed by 1 base and J by 5 bases, 7 bases remained unmatched. The CDR3 covers 16 residues. In germline, CDR1 is SGHTA, CDR2 FQGTGA. CDR3 DNA: TGTGCCAGCAGCTTAATGGGACAGGGGTTGAGGGAGACCCAGTACTTC. Translated, it gives CASSLMGQGLRETQYF.

V and J are TRBV29-1 and TRBJ2-7; possible D gene TRBD2, 5 bases. Trimming left V 1 base short and J 5 bases short, with 12 bases between. The CDR3 consists of 13 residues. The V gene's germline CDR1 is SQVTM and CDR2 ANQGSEA. The CDR3 sequence: CSVEGREPNEQYF. The DNA of the CDR3 is TGCAGCGTTGAAGGACGGGAACCCAACGAGCAGTACTTC.

J is TRBJ2-6 and V is TRBV9, with 9 positions matching TRBD1. V shed 3 bases and J 1 base; nucleotides not matched to a gene: 8. The CDR3 consists of 18 residues. Germline CDR1 is SGDLS and CDR2 is YYNGEE. CDR3 in amino acids: CASSGTQGAKSGANVLTF. For the CDR3, the DNA is TGTGCCAGCAGCGGAACACAGGGGGCCAAATCTGGGGCCAACGTCCTGACTTTC.

The rearrangement uses TRBV11-3 and TRBJ2-3; D might be TRBD1 (5 bases). Germline assignment: CDR1 SGHNT and CDR2 YENEEA. This CDR3 is 14 amino acids long. The germline V and J ends were trimmed by 6 bases and 2 bases, with 12 bases remaining between them. CDR3 sequence (DNA): TGTGCCAGCAGTCCCGGACAAGACACAGATACGCAGTATTTT. This translates into CASSPGQDTDTQYF.

The chain has TRBV24-1 and TRBJ2-1; maybe TRBD1 (5 bases). V lost 4 bases and J 9 bases, leaving 18 bases between the germline ends. This CDR3 is 15 amino acids long. The germline V gene encodes CDR1 KGHDR and CDR2 SFDVKD. In DNA form, the CDR3 reads TGTGCCACCAGTGAGCCCCAGGGTAGATATGGTGAGCAGTTCTTC. The encoded protein is CATSEPQGRYGEQFF.

This clone was seen a handful of times. The same CDR3 also results from other DNA sequences found in this sample. This chain joins TRBV9 and TRBJ1-6, with 11 bases that match TRBD1. Trimming removed 0 bases from V and 10 bases from J; junction bases left unmatched: 3. The germline gives CDR1 SGDLS, CDR2 YYNGEE. The CDR3 covers 15 residues. The CDR3: CASSVGTGGRSPLHF. CDR3 sequence (DNA): TGTGCCAGCAGCGTAGGGACAGGGGGCCGATCACCCCTCCACTTT.

This chain connects TRBV5-1 to TRBJ1-1; 8 bases agree with TRBD1. CDR1 is SGHRS, CDR2 YFSETQ, per germline. The V segment lost 3 bases and the J segment 0 bases; nucleotides outside the gene matches: 10. This CDR3 contains 17 residues. The CDR3 here is CASSWTGTGILNTEAFF. CDR3 in DNA: TGCGCCAGCAGCTGGACCGGGACAGGAATATTGAACACTGAAGCTTTCTTT.

About this clone itself: Given a far larger clone just one base away, this is likely a sequencing read error. The V and J genes are TRBV4-1 and TRBJ1-1, with TRBD1 matching over 7 bases. The trim removed 6 bases at V and 3 bases at J, leaving 4 bases unmatched. CDR1 is MGHRA, CDR2 YSYEKL, per germline. The CDR3 is 13 residues long. In nucleotides, the CDR3 is TGCGCCAGCAGTATTGACAGGGACACTGAAGCTTTCTTT. Translated: CASSIDRDTEAFF.

The chain joins TRBV7-3 to TRBJ1-1, with D uncertain. Between the trimmed V and J ends, which lost 2 bases and 10 bases, there was a span of 17 bases. The CDR3 runs to 14 residues. Germline V gene data show CDR1 as SGHTA and CDR2 as FQGTGA. As DNA, the CDR3 is TGTGCCAGCAGCTTATCTGACCAATCTTCAGGAGCTTTCTTT. Its translation: CASSLSDQSSGAFF.

Of note for this clone: The sample has other DNA sequences that encode this CDR3 too. The chain is built from TRBV24-1 and TRBJ1-2, with a tentative D call TRBD1 (5 bases). This CDR3 region has 12 residues. Trimming pared 4 bases from V and 5 bases from J, leaving 7 bases between. Germline V lookup: CDR1 KGHDR, CDR2 SFDVKD. CDR3 sequence reads: CATSDPGYGYTF. The CDR3 DNA is TGTGCCACCAGTGACCCAGGGTATGGCTACACCTTC.

The V gene is TRBV21-1, the J gene TRBJ1-1; the table gives TRBD1 as D, unverified against the DNA. TRBV21-1 is a listed pseudogene. The CDR3 has 16 amino acids. CDR3 sequence: CASKPSNNRGHTEAFF. CDR3 in DNA: TGTGCCAGCAAACCCTCGAATAACAGGGGGCATACTGAAGCTTTCTTT.

The chain recombines TRBV10-1 with TRBJ1-2; tentatively, D is TRBD1 (5 bases). The CDR3 sequence is 12 residues long. Trimming pared 6 bases from V and 0 bases from J, leaving 5 bases between. Germline V gene lookup returns CDR1 WNHNN and CDR2 SYGVQD (reference sequence). CDR3 nucleotides: TGCGCCAGCAGGACAGCTAACTATGGCTACACCTTC. Its translation is CASRTANYGYTF.

This clone was seen just once. The rearrangement uses TRBV30 and TRBJ2-3; 8 positions agree with TRBD1. CDR1 and CDR2 from the germline V gene are GTSNPN and SVGIG (reference sequence). The CDR3 consists of 14 residues. The trim removed 2 bases at V and 7 bases at J, leaving 8 bases unmatched. As DNA, the CDR3 is TGTGCCTGGAGTCCAGGGGGCAGTTCTTATACGCAGTATTTT. Amino acid sequence: CAWSPGGSSYTQYF.

The V call is TRBV6-5, the J call TRBJ2-1; maybe TRBD1 (5 bases). V was shortened by 4 bases and J by 5 bases, with 12 bases between the two germline ends. This CDR3 comprises 14 residues. The V gene's germline CDR1 is MNHEY and CDR2 SVGAGI. CDR3 coding DNA: TGTGCCAGCAGTTTCCAGGGTATGGACAATGAGCAGTTCTTC. This codes for CASSFQGMDNEQFF.

This chain joins TRBV3-1 (or the pseudogene TRBV3-2) and TRBJ1-5; D gene ambiguous. The CDR3 length is 15 residues. V lost 3 bases and J lost 0, with 9 bases in between. CDR1 is LGHDT, CDR2 YNNKEL, per germline (reference sequence). The CDR3 DNA reads TGTGCCAGCAGCCACTGGGGAGATAGCAATCAGCCCCAGCATTTT. Amino acid sequence: CASSHWGDSNQPQHF.

The chain combines TRBV5-4 with TRBJ2-5; 12 bases are shared with TRBD2. J gave up 6 bases and V 0 bases, and 6 bases lay outside the gene matches. The CDR3 is 16 residues long. Germline loops: CDR1 SGHNT, CDR2 YYREEE (reference sequence). CDR3: CASSLGLAGAMQTQYF. CDR3 nucleotide sequence: TGTGCCAGCAGCTTGGGACTAGCGGGGGCCATGCAGACCCAGTACTTC.

The V and J genes are TRBV11-2 and TRBJ1-1; 7 nucleotides align to TRBD1. With 4 bases clipped from V and 5 bases from J, the junction kept 7 bases outside the gene matches. In germline, CDR1 is SGHAT, CDR2 FQNNGV. The CDR3 loop spans 14 amino acids. The CDR3 nucleotides are TGTGCCAGCAGCTCGGACAGGCTAGAGACTGAAGCTTTCTTT. Translation gives CASSSDRLETEAFF.

The chain employs TRBV11-1 and TRBJ2-7, with 7 nucleotides matching TRBD2. The CDR3 runs to 14 residues. V gave up 4 bases and J gave up 7 bases; unmatched junction bases: 10. Germline CDR1 is SGHAT and CDR2 is FQDESV (reference sequence). The CDR3 sequence is CASSWEERGGEQYF. The CDR3 DNA reads as TGTGCCAGCAGCTGGGAGGAGCGGGGCGGAGAGCAGTACTTC.